These 6 T cell receptor beta chains came from one sample sequenced in a study of CD4 T cells in relation to SARS-CoV-2 and coronaviruses. The table came from immunoSEQ multiplex PCR; TCRdb's copy has only in-frame clones and leaves some out. The sample shows around 18,000 clones, about three quarters of them seen only once. Unexposed donor CD4+ T cells date from about 2010-2018, before the COVID-19 pandemic. Isolation of CD4+ T cells took place after about 9 days in culture. These receptors' antigens are unknown. The sequencing sample was made of CD4+ T cells from PBMCs, cultured in vitro. The receptors were sampled from a human donor in good health.

The CDR3 DNA reads as TGTGCCAGTAGTCGCCTGCCCACAGGGGGGCGAGCCACCGAGCAGTACTTC. It is translated as CASSRLPTGGRATEQYF. This chain connects TRBV19 to TRBJ2-7; 8 bases agree with TRBD1. There are 17 residues in the CDR3. CDR1 LNHDA and CDR2 SQIVND come from the germline V gene (reference sequence). Losses at the gene ends were 5 bases for V and 6 bases for J; bases not matched to a gene: 18.

The chain joins TRBV27 to TRBJ2-1; D might be TRBD1 or TRBD2, each matching 6 bases. V was trimmed by 0 bases and J by 7 bases, leaving 16 bases between them. CDR1 and CDR2 (germline): MNHEY, SMNVEV (reference sequence). The CDR3 sequence is 16 residues long. As DNA, the CDR3 is TGTGCCAGCAGTTTATCCGGGGGCGGCATAGGGAATGAGCAGTTCTTC. Protein: CASSLSGGGIGNEQFF.

This clone was counted once. The chain joins TRBV15 to TRBJ2-3, with 9 bases matching TRBD2. Trimming removed 3 bases from V and 4 bases from J; junction bases left unmatched: 2. Germline lookup yields CDR1 LNHNV and CDR2 YYDKDF (reference sequence). There are 14 residues in the CDR3. The CDR3 spells CATSRGLASDTQYF. The CDR3 region has the DNA TGTGCCACCAGCAGGGGACTAGCTTCAGATACGCAGTATTTT.

This clone is a singleton in its sample. The chain employs TRBV19 and TRBJ1-5; D gene uncertain. Trimming left V 8 bases short and J 5 bases short, with 16 bases between. Germline V CDR1 and CDR2: LNHDA, SQIVND (reference sequence). The CDR3 contains 14 residues. In DNA form, the CDR3 reads TGTGCCAGTGAGAGTGGTCCCCTAGATCAGCCCCAGCATTTT. This sequence encodes CASESGPLDQPQHF.

The CDR3 sequence is CASRPGQITGELFF. The CDR3 coding sequence is TGTGCCAGCAGGCCGGGACAGATCACCGGGGAGCTGTTTTTT. The chain employs TRBV6-5 and TRBJ2-2; TRBD1 aligns across 7 bases. The germline V gene has CDR1 MNHEY and CDR2 SVGAGI. The CDR3 contains 14 residues. V lost 6 bases, J lost 4 bases, and 5 bases stayed unmatched.

This clone was observed once. This chain links TRBV5-1 with TRBJ2-7; tentative D call: TRBD1 (6 bases). V dropped 0 bases and J dropped 1 base, with 17 bases sitting between them. Germline CDR1 SGHRS, CDR2 YFSETQ. The CDR3 is 17 residues long. The CDR3 loop is CASSLDFRVDRSYEQYF. The CDR3 nucleotides read TGCGCCAGCAGCTTGGATTTTCGCGTGGACAGATCCTACGAGCAGTACTTC. The complete variable domain, with remaining parts taken from reference TRBV5-1 and TRBJ2-7, reads KAGVTQTPRYLIKTRGQQVTLSCSPISGHRSVSWYQQTPGQGLQFLFEYFSETQRNKGNFPGRFSGRQFSNSRSEMNVSTLELGDSALYLCASSLDFRVDRSYEQYFGPGTRLTVT.